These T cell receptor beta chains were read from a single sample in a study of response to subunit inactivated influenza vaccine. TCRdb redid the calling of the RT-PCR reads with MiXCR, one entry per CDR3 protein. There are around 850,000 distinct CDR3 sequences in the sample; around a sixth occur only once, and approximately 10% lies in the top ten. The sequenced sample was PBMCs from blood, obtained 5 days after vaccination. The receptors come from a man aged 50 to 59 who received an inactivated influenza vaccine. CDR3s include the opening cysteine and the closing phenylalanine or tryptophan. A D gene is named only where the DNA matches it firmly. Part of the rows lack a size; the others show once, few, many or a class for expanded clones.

CDR3 protein: CSARDQYLRVETQYF; CDR3 DNA: TGCAGTGCTAGAGATCAGTACCTCCGGGTAGAGACCCAGTACTTC; D gene: .; V gene: TRBV20-1; J gene: TRBJ2-5; clone size: .
CDR3 protein: CASRGLAGRRDQYF; CDR3 DNA: TGTGCCAGCAGGGGACTAGCGGGACGGCGGGATCAGTATTTT; D gene: TRBD2; V gene: TRBV7-9; J gene: TRBJ2-3; clone size: .
CDR3 protein: CASSPTSGEPNEQFF; CDR3 DNA: TGCGCCAGCAGCCCGACTAGCGGGGAGCCCAATGAGCAGTTCTTC; D gene: TRBD2; V gene: TRBV5-1; J gene: TRBJ2-1; clone size: few
CDR3 protein: CASSDSGGRADTQYF; CDR3 DNA: TGTGCCAGCAGCGATAGCGGGGGGAGGGCAGATACGCAGTATTTT; D gene: TRBD2; V gene: TRBV7-2; J gene: TRBJ2-3; clone size: few
CDR3 protein: CASSLKPDTQYF; CDR3 DNA: TGTGCCAGCAGCTTGAAACCAGATACGCAGTATTTT; D gene: .; V gene: TRBV5-4; J gene: TRBJ2-3; clone size: few
CDR3 protein: CSASRSEGLPDTQYF; CDR3 DNA: TGCAGTGCTAGTAGGAGCGAGGGACTACCGGATACGCAGTATTTT; D gene: TRBD2; V gene: TRBV20-1; J gene: TRBJ2-3; clone size: .
CDR3 protein: CASSLVADYEQYF; CDR3 DNA: TGCGCCAGCAGCTTGGTGGCAGACTACGAGCAGTACTTC; D gene: .; V gene: TRBV5-1; J gene: TRBJ2-7; clone size: many
CDR3 protein: CASSLVRDTKETQYF; CDR3 DNA: TGTGCCAGCAGCTTAGTTAGGGACACGAAAGAGACCCAGTACTTC; D gene: .; V gene: TRBV7-9; J gene: TRBJ2-5; clone size: .
CDR3 protein: CSARDRRTGTSGHNEQFF; CDR3 DNA: TGCAGTGCTAGGGACCGGCGAACCGGGACTAGCGGACACAATGAGCAGTTCTTC; D gene: TRBD2; V gene: TRBV20-1; J gene: TRBJ2-1; clone size: .
CDR3 protein: CASRQGAFGNTIYF; CDR3 DNA: TGTGCCAGCAGACAGGGGGCCTTTGGAAACACCATATATTTT; D gene: TRBD1; V gene: TRBV12-3/TRBV12-4; J gene: TRBJ1-3; clone size: many
CDR3 protein: CASSQNRVAEAFF; CDR3 DNA: TGTGCCAGCAGCCAAAATAGGGTCGCTGAAGCTTTCTTT; D gene: .; V gene: TRBV3-1; J gene: TRBJ1-1; clone size: .
CDR3 protein: CASSVDYSSYEQYF; CDR3 DNA: TGTGCCAGCAGCGTGGACTACAGCTCCTACGAGCAGTACTTC; D gene: .; V gene: TRBV7-9; J gene: TRBJ2-7; clone size: .
CDR3 protein: CSVDRGRETQYF; CDR3 DNA: TGCAGCGTTGACAGGGGGAGAGAGACCCAGTACTTC; D gene: TRBD1; V gene: TRBV29-1; J gene: TRBJ2-5; clone size: many
CDR3 protein: CASSLPLQGSNQPQHF; CDR3 DNA: TGTGCCAGCAGTCTACCCTTACAGGGAAGCAATCAGCCCCAGCATTTT; D gene: .; V gene: TRBV6-2/TRBV6-3; J gene: TRBJ1-5; clone size: .
CDR3 protein: CASSLVQQRQETQYF; CDR3 DNA: TGCGCCAGCAGCTTGGTTCAGCAGAGACAAGAGACCCAGTACTTC; D gene: .; V gene: TRBV5-1; J gene: TRBJ2-5; clone size: few